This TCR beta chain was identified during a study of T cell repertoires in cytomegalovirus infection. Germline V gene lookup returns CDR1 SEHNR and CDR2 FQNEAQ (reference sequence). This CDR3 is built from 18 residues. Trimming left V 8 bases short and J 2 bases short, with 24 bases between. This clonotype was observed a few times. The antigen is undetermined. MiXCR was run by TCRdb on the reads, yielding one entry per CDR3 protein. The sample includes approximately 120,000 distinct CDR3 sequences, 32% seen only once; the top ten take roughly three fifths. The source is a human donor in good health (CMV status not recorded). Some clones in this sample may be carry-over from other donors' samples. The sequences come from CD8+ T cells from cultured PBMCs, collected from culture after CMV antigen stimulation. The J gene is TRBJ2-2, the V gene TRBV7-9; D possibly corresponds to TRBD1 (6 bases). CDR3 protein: CASPGSGANTINTGELFF. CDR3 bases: TGTGCCAGCCCTGGGTCAGGGGCGAATACAATTAACACCGGGGAGCTGTTTTTT.